This TCR beta chain was sequenced for a study of blood T cell repertoires in COVID-19. The overall study: Italy, Spain and the United States were the sources of the convalescent and acute COVID-19 samples. The analysed material was cDNA or gDNA that came from T cells, B-cell-depleted T cells, or PBMCs.

This clone was found a few times. Per the authors' pipeline: Reference gene primer amplification gave nucleated cell count estimates. Some clones are missing from TCRdb's copy, which holds only in-frame ones; the method was immunoSEQ multiplex PCR. V and J calls and clone size are copied from that table; D and trimming were computed from the DNA. There are 180,000 or so clones in the sample; 80% to 90% occur only once, and around 5.2% lies in the top ten. The sequenced sample was peripheral blood. This clonotype was obtained from a woman of 80 years or more with acute or convalescent COVID-19.

The CDR3 sequence is CASSFGPSSGQETQYF. CDR3 sequence (DNA): TGCGCCAGCAGCTTTGGCCCCTCTAGCGGCCAAGAGACCCAGTACTTC. J is TRBJ2-5 and V is TRBV5-1; 7 bases fit TRBD2. This CDR3 has 16 residues. From germline, CDR1 is SGHRS and CDR2 YFSETQ. V was pared by 2 bases and J by 1 base, with 8 bases of the junction left unmatched.